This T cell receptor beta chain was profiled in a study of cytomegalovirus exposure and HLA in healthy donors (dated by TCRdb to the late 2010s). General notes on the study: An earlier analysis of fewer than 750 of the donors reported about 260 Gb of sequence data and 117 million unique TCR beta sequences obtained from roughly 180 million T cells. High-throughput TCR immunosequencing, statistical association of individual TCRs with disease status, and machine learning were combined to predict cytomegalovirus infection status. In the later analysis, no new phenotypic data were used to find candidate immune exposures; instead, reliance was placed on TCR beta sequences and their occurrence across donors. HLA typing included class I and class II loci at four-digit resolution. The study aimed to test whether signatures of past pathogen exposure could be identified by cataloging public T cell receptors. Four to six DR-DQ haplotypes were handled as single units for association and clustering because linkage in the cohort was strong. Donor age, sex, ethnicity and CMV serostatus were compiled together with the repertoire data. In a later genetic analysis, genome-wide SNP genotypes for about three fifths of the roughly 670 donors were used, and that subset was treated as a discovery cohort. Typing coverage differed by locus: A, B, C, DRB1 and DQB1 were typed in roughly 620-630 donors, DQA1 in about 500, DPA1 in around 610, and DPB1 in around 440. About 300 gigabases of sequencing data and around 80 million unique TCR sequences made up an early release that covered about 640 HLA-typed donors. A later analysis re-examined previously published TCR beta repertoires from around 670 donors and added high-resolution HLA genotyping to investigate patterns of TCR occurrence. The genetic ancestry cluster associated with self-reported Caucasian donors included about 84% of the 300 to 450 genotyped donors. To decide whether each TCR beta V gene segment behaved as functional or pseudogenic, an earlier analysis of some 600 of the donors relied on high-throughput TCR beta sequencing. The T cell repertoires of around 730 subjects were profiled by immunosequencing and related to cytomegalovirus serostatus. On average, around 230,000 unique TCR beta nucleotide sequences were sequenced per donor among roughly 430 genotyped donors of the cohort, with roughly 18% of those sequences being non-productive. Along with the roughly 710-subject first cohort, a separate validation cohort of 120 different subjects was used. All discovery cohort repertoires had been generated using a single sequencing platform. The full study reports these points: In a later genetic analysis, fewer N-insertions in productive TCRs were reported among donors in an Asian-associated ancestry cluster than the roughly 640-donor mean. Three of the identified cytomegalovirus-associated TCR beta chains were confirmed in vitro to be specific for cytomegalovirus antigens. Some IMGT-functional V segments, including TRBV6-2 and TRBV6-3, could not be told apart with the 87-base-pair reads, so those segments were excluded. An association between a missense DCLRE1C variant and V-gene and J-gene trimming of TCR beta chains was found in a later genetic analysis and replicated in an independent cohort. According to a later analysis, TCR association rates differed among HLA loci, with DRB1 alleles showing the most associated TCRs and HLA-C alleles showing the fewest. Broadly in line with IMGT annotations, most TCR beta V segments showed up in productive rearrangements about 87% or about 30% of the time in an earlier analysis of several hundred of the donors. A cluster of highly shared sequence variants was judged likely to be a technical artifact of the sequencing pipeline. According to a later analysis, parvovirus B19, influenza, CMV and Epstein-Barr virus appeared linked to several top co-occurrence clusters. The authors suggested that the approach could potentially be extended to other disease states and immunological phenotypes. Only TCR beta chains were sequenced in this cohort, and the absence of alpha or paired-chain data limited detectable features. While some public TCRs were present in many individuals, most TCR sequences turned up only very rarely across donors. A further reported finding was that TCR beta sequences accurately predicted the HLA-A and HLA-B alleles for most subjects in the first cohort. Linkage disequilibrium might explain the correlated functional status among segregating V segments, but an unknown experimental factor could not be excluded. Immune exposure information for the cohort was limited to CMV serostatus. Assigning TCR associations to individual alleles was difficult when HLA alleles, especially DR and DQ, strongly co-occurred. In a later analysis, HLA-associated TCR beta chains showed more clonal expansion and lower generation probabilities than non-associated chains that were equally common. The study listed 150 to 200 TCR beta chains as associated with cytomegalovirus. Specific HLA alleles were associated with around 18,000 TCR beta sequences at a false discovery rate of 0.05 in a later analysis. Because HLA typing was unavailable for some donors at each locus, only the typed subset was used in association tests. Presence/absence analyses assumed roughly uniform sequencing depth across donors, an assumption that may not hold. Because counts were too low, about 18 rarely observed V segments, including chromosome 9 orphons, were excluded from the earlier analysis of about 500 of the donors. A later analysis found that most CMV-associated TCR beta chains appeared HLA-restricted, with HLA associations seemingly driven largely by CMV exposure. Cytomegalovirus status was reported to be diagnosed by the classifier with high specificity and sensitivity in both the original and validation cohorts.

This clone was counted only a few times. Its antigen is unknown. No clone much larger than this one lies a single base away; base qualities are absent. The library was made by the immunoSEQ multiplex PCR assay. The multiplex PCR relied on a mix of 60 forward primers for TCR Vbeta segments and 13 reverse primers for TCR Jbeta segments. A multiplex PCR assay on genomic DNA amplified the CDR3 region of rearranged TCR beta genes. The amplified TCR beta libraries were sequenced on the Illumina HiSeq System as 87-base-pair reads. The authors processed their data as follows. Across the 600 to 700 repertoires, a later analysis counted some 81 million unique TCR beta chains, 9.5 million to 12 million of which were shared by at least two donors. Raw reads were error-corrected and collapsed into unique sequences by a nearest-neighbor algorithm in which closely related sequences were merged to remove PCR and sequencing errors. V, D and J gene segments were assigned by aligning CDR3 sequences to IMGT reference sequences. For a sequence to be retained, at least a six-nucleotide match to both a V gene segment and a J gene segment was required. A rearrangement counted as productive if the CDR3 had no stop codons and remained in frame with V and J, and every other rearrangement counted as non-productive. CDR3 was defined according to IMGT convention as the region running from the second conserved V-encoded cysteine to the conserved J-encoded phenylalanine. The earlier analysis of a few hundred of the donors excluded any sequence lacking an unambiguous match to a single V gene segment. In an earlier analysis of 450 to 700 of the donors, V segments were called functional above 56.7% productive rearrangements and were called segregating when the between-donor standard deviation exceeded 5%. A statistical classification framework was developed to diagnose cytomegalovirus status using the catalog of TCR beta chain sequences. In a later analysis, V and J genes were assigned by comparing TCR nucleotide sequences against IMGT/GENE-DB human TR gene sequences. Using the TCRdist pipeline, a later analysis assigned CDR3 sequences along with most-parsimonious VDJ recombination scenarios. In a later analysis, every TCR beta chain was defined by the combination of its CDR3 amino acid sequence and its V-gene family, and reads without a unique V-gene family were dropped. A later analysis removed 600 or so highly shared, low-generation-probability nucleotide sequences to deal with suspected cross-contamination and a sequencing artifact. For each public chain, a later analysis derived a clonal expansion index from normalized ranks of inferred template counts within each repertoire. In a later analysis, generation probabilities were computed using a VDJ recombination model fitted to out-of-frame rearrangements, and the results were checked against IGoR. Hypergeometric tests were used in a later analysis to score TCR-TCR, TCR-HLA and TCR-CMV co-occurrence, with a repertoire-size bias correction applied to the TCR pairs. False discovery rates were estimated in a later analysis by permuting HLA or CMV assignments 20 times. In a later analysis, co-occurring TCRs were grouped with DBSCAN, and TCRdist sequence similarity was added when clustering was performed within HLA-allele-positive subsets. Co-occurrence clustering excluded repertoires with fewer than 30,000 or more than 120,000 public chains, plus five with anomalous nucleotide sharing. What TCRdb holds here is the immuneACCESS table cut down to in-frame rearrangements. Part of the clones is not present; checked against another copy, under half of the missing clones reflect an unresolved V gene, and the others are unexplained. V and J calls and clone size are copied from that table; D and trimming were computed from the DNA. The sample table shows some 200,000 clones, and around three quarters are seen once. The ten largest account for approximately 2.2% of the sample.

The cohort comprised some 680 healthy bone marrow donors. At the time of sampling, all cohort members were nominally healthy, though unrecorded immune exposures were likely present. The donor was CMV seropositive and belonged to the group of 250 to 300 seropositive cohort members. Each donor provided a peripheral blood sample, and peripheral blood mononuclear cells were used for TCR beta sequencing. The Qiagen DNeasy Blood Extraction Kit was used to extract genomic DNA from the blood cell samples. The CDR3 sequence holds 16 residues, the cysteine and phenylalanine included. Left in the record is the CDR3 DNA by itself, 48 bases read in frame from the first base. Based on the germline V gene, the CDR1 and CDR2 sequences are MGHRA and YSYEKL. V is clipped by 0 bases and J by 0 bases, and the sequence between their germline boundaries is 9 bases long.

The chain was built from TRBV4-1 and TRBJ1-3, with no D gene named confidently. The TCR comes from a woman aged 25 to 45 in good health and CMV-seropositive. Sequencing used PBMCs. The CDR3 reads CASSQDRILSGNTIYF. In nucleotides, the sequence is TGCGCCAGCAGCCAAGATAGAATCCTCTCTGGAAACACCATATATTTT.